A single sample gave rise to the 22 T cell receptor beta chains below, sequenced in a study of tumor and adjacent non-tumor tissue in lung cancer. The template was RNA from unsorted bulk tissue. A modified ARM-PCR protocol with three rounds of nested PCR amplified TCRbeta. TCRdb re-called the multiplex PCR reads with MiXCR, one entry per CDR3 protein. The repertoire holds more than 120,000 distinct CDR3 sequences, with around two thirds as singletons. Sample: lung tumor tissue. All receptors come from a man aged 55 to 69 with small cell lung cancer.

As concerns this clonotype: One end of the junction is discordant with germline, which a read error may explain. The rearrangement joins TRBV20-1 to TRBJ2-1; 7 bases map to TRBD2. Germline lookup yields CDR1 DFQATT and CDR2 SNEGSKA (reference sequence). The CDR3 extends over 14 amino acids. This chain's CDR3 is CSALTNGRHNEQFF. CDR3 coding DNA: TGCAGTGCCCTGACTAACGGGAGGCACAATGAGCAATTCTTC.

In regard to this clonotype: The CDR3 does not end in the conserved phenylalanine or tryptophan, so this is likely a read error. The rearrangement joins TRBV5-1 to TRBJ1-1, with D hard to call. Per the germline V gene, CDR1 is SGHRS and CDR2 is YFSETQ. The CDR3 extends over 15 amino acids. Deletions cut 4 bases from V and 0 bases from J, with 13 bases between. CDR3: CASSILAGLNTEAFY. CDR3 bases: TGCGCCAGCAGCATTTTGGCCGGGTTGAACACTGAAGCTTTCTAT.

The rearrangement joins TRBV29-1 to TRBJ2-7, with 7 bases identical to TRBD2. V dropped 2 bases and J dropped 5; count of bases not matched to a gene: 9. CDR3 length equals 14 residues. Germline CDR1 and CDR2: SQVTM and ANQGSEA. The CDR3 reads CSVESLGGGDEQYF. CDR3 DNA sequence: TGCAGCGTTGAATCCCTGGGTGGGGGGGACGAGCAGTACTTC.

With regard to this clonotype: At one of its ends the junction is not consistent with the germline gene, which may arise from a read error. V gene TRBV19 combines with J gene TRBJ1-4; perhaps TRBD1 as D (5 bases). Germline V gene data show CDR1 as LNHDA and CDR2 as SQIVND (reference sequence). The CDR3 runs 15 residues. The CDR3 loop reads CVSSIYRDGNEKLFF. The CDR3 DNA reads TGTGTCAGTAGTATCTACCGGGACGGGAATGAAAAACTGTTTTTT.

About this clonotype itself: The junction departs from germline at one end; a sequencing error may be responsible. The chain uses TRBV6-6 and TRBJ2-2, with 8 bases matching TRBD1. There are 15 residues in the CDR3. Per the germline V gene, CDR1 is MNHNY and CDR2 is SVGAGI (reference sequence). The CDR3 bases are TGTGCCCGCAGCCCACAGGGGGCGAACACCGGGGAGCTGTTTTTT. It specifies CARSPQGANTGELFF.

Only one count was recorded for this clonotype. A much larger clone differs by one base, so this may be a read error. The V call is TRBV6-5, the J call TRBJ1-6, with TRBD1 as a possible D gene (6 bases). Germline V CDR1 and CDR2: MNHEY, SVGAGI. This CDR3 contains 15 residues. V was shortened by 6 bases and J by 10 bases, with 19 bases between the two germline ends. The CDR3 DNA follows: TGTGCCAGCAGGAGGGGGGGGGGCATCGTATCACCCCTCCACTTT. Protein sequence: CASRRGGGIVSPLHF.

V usage is TRBV12-5 and J usage is TRBJ2-1; TRBD2 matches at 8 bases. V lost 3 bases and J lost 6; bases outside the gene matches: 13. The V gene's germline CDR1 is LGHNT and CDR2 FRNRAP. The CDR3 covers 17 residues. DNA of the CDR3: TGTGCTAGTGGTTTAGGAGCGGGAGTATTAAACGGCAATGAGCAGTTCTTC. Its translation is CASGLGAGVLNGNEQFF.

Concerning this clonotype: Just one base apart from a much larger clone, this may be a read error. The V and J genes are TRBV20-1 and TRBJ1-1, with 8 bases aligning to TRBD1. V dropped 6 bases and J dropped 8; count of bases not matched to a gene: 8. CDR1 is DFQATT and CDR2 is SNEGSKA in the germline V gene (reference sequence). This CDR3 contains 12 residues. Here the CDR3 reads CSAATGVLEAFF. CDR3 bases: TGCAGTGCGGCGACAGGGGTCCTAGAAGCTTTCTTT.

This clonotype was detected once. As the CDR3 is not closed by the conserved phenylalanine or tryptophan, this likely results from a read error. The J gene is TRBJ2-3, the V gene TRBV5-1; D is unclear. The CDR3 runs to 13 residues. V was cut by 0 bases and J by 4 bases, with 6 bases left in between. From germline, CDR1 is SGHRS and CDR2 YFSETQ. The CDR3 reads CASSLEWADTQYS. The CDR3 region has the DNA TGCGCCAGCAGCTTGGAATGGGCAGATACGCAGTATTCT.

This chain connects TRBV11-2 to TRBJ2-5; D gene unclear. CDR1 is SGHAT and CDR2 is FQNNGV in the germline V gene. The CDR3 contains 13 residues. Between the trimmed V and J ends, which lost 5 bases and 2 bases, there was a span of 9 bases. The CDR3 DNA reads TGTGCCAGCAGCACGATAAGACAAGAGACCCAGTACTTC. It encodes CASSTIRQETQYF.

Of note for this clonotype: Being one base from a much bigger clone, this may be a read error. The V gene is TRBV20-1, the J gene TRBJ1-1, with 7 nucleotides matching TRBD1. There are 15 residues in the CDR3. J was trimmed by 4 bases and V by 2 bases; bases with no gene match: 10. Per germline, CDR1 DFQATT and CDR2 SNEGSKA (reference sequence). CDR3 coding DNA: TGCAGTGCTAGACTTCTGGGACAGCTGGGCACTGAAGCTTTCTTT. It codes for CSARLLGQLGTEAFF.

Note on this clonotype: The conserved closing phenylalanine or tryptophan is absent in this CDR3, likely reflecting a read error. The genes are TRBV4-1 and TRBJ2-7; tentative D call: TRBD1 (5 bases). Germline V gene sequence: CDR1 MGHRA, CDR2 YSYEKL. The ends were cut back, 6 bases at V and 0 bases at J, with 12 bases in the middle. The CDR3 has 14 amino acids. CDR3 region: CASRQAESSYEQYS. The CDR3, as DNA: TGCGCCAGCAGACAGGCGGAAAGCTCCTACGAGCAGTACTCC.

This clonotype was found a few times. The chain combines TRBV4-2 with TRBJ2-1, with 9 positions matching TRBD2. This CDR3 has 15 residues. Germline V gene lookup returns CDR1 LGHNA and CDR2 YNFKEQ. The V gene end was trimmed by 0 bases and the J gene end by 4 bases; junction bases not matched to a gene: 1. In nucleotides, the CDR3 is TGTGCCAGCAGCCAAGAGACTAGCGGTTACAATGAGCAGTTCTTC. This sequence encodes CASSQETSGYNEQFF.

CDR3 coding DNA: TGTAACAGCAGTGAAAGATGGGACAGGGGCGGCTACACCTTC. This encodes CNSSERWDRGGYTF. This chain joins TRBV6-1 and TRBJ1-2; 10 nucleotides line up with TRBD1. CDR3 length: 14 residues. Germline values: CDR1 MNHNS, CDR2 SASEGT.

Comments on this clonotype: In this CDR3 the conserved last residue, phenylalanine or tryptophan, is missing, so a read error is likely. The chain carries TRBV11-2 and TRBJ1-6; TRBD1 matches at 8 bases. After removal of 0 bases from V and 10 bases from J, the junction contained 11 bases not matched to a gene. There are 17 residues in the CDR3. Germline CDR1 SGHAT, CDR2 FQNNGV. In DNA, the CDR3 is TGTGCCAGCAGCTTAGAGTGCTCGGCAGGGGGCAGATCACCCCTCCACTCT. It yields the protein CASSLECSAGGRSPLHS.

This clonotype was recorded at least ten times. The chain's CDR3 is CASSYGDRAYEQYV. Here the CDR3 DNA reads TGTGCCAGCAGTTACGGGGACAGGGCTTACGAGCAGTACGTC. This chain joins TRBV6-5 and TRBJ2-7; 9 bases are shared with TRBD1. The CDR3 extends over 14 amino acids. Germline V lookup: CDR1 MNHEY, CDR2 SVGAGI. The V and J ends lost 2 bases and 4 bases, in that order; junction bases with no gene match: 3.

For this clonotype: This may arise from a read error, as a much more abundant clone is one base away. The rearrangement joins TRBV24-1 to TRBJ2-3, with 7 bases that match TRBD2. The CDR3 length is 13 residues. Germline assignment: CDR1 KGHDR and CDR2 SFDVKD. In DNA form, the CDR3 reads TGTGCCACCGCAAAAGCGGGGTCAGATACGCATTATTTT. This gives the protein CATAKAGSDTHYF.

This clonotype came up once. The chain couples TRBV7-8 to TRBJ2-7; D remains unclear. Per the germline V gene, CDR1 is SGHVS and CDR2 is FQNEAQ. V lost 2 bases and J 0 bases, leaving 11 bases between the germline ends. The CDR3 loop spans 15 amino acids. Here the CDR3 DNA reads TGTGCCAGCAGCTTATTTGTGGCTAGCTCCTACGAGCAGTACTTC. Its translation: CASSLFVASSYEQYF.

This chain links TRBV7-9 with TRBJ1-4; tentatively, D is TRBD1 (6 bases). There are 15 residues in the CDR3. Germline V gene sequence: CDR1 SEHNR, CDR2 FQNEAQ (reference sequence). Trimming shortened V by 5 bases and J by 8 bases, and 18 bases separated the two germline ends. The CDR3 protein is CASSPPGEPYEKLFF. As DNA, the CDR3 is TGTGCCAGCAGCCCCCCAGGGGAGCCATACGAAAAACTGTTTTTT. The variable domain in full, completed from reference TRBV7-9 and TRBJ1-4, reads DTGVSQNPRHKITKRGQNVTFRCDPISEHNRLYWYRQTLGQGPEFLTYFQNEAQLEKSRLLSDRFSAERPKGSFSTLEIQRTEQGDSAMYLCASSPPGEPYEKLFFGSGTQLSVL.

As for this clonotype: A much larger clone differs by one base, so this may be a read error. The genes are TRBV20-1 and TRBJ2-1, with 8 bases that match TRBD2. This CDR3 spans 15 amino acids. Germline CDR1 DFQATT, CDR2 SNEGSKA (reference sequence). J gave up 4 bases and V 6 bases, and 11 bases lay outside the gene matches. The CDR3 bases are TGCAGTGCCACGAACGGAGCGGGAGAATACAATGAGCAGTTCTTC. This translates into CSATNGAGEYNEQFF.

In regard to this clonotype: A read error may explain this, as a much larger clone is one base away. The rearrangement links TRBV20-1 to TRBJ1-4; D might be TRBD1 (6 bases). CDR3 length: 13 residues. V was clipped by 7 bases and J by 3 bases, with 12 bases between them. CDR1 and CDR2 (germline): DFQATT, SNEGSKA (reference sequence). CDR3 nucleotide sequence: TGCAGTGACACGGGGGCGGCTAATGAAAAACTGTTTTTT. This translates into CSDTGAANEKLFF.

Details on this clonotype: This may be a read error, as it is one base from a much larger clone. The J gene is TRBJ2-1, the V gene TRBV20-1, with D hard to call. The germline V gene encodes CDR1 DFQATT and CDR2 SNEGSKA (reference sequence). The CDR3 sequence is 11 residues long. DNA for the CDR3: TGCAGCGCCGGGTCCTACAATGAGCGGTTCTTC. It codes for CSAGSYNERFF.